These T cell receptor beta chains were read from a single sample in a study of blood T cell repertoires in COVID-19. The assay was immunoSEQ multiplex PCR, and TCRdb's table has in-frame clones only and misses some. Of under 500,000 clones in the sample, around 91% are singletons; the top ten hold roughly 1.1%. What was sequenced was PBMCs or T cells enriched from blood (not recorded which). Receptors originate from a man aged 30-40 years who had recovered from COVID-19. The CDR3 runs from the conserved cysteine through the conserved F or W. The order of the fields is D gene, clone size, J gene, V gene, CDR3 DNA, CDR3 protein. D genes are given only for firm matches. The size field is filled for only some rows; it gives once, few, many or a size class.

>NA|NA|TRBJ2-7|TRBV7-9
TGTGCCAGCAGCTTAACGACTTACGAGCAGTACTTC
CASSLTTYEQYF
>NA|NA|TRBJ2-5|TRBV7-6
TGTGCCAGCAGCTCGGAAGAGACCCAGTACTTC
CASSSEETQYF
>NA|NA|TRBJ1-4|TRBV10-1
TGCGCCAGCAGTGAGTTTCAGAATACTAATGAAAAACTGTTTTTT
CASSEFQNTNEKLFF
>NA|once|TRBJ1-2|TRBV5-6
TGTGCCAGCAGCGTGGCCTCGGCCGGGGACTATGGCTACACCTTC
CASSVASAGDYGYTF
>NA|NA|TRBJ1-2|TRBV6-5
TGTGCCAGCAGTTCTAGGGGACTTAACTATGGCTACACCTTC
CASSSRGLNYGYTF
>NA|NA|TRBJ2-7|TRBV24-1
TGTGCCACCAGTGACCAAGGCCCCCGCCAGGCCGAGCAGTACTTC
CATSDQGPRQAEQYF
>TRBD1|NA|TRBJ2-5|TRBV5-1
TGCGCCAGCAGCTTGGTACAGGGGGTTGGGCCGGGCCAGTACTTC
CASSLVQGVGPGQYF
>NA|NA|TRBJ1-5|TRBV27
TGTGCCTCCCCGGGCAGGGTAATCGATCAGCCCCAGCATTTT
CASPGRVIDQPQHF
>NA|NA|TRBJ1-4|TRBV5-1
TGCGCCAGCAGCTTGGGGCCGGGAACTAATGAAAAACTGTTTTTT
CASSLGPGTNEKLFF
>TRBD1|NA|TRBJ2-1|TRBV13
TGTGCCAGCAGCTTTCCGGGACAGGGGAACGATGAGCAGTTCTTC
CASSFPGQGNDEQFF
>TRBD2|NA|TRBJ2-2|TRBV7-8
TGTGCCAGCAGCCCGCGACTGCTACTAGCGGGATACACCGGGGAGCTGTTTTTT
CASSPRLLLAGYTGELFF
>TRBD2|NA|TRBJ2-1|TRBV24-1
TGTGCCACCAGTGATTTGAGGGCGGGAGGGCCAGACGATGAGCAGTTCTTC
CATSDLRAGGPDDEQFF
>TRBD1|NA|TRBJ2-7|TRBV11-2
TGTGCCAGCAGCTCGACGATAGCCGGGACAGGGCCCTTTGAGCAGTACTTC
CASSSTIAGTGPFEQYF
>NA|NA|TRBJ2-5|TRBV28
TGTGCCAGCAGTTCCCTGACCATGGGGGCTGGGGAGACCCAGTACTTC
CASSSLTMGAGETQYF
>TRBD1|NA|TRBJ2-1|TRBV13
TGTGCCAGCAGTTCCTCCCGGGACAGGGGGTACAATGAGCAGTTCTTC
CASSSSRDRGYNEQFF
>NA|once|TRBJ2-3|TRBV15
TGTGCCACCAGCTCTCCCCCAGGTGAAGGAACAGATACGCAGTATTTT
CATSSPPGEGTDTQYF
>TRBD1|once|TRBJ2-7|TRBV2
TGTGCCAGCAGTCGGGGACAGGGAGGCTCCTACGAGCAGTACTTC
CASSRGQGGSYEQYF
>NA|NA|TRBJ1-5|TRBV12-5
TGTGCTAGTGGTTTGGTAAGGAGGTCGATAAATAGCAATCAGCCCCAGCATTTT
CASGLVRRSINSNQPQHF
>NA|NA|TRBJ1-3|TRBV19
TGTGCCAGTAGTACGCCAGGGAGGAGCTCTGGAAACACCATATATTTT
CASSTPGRSSGNTIYF
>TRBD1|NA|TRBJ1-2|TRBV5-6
TGTGCCAGCAGCGGACAGGGAGGCTATGGCTACACCTTC
CASSGQGGYGYTF
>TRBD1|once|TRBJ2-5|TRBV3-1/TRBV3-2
TGTGCCAGCAGCTACCCGGGACAGGGAAAAGAGACCCAGTACTTC
CASSYPGQGKETQYF
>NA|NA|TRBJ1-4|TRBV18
TGTGCCAGCTCACCCGGGGTAACTAATGAAAAACTGTTTTTT
CASSPGVTNEKLFF
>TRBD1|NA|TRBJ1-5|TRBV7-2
TGTGCCAGCAGCTTAGGCGGGACAGGCTATCAGCCCCAGCATTTT
CASSLGGTGYQPQHF
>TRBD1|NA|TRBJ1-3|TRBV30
TGTGCCTGGAGTAAGGGGGCCAACACCATATATTTT
CAWSKGANTIYF
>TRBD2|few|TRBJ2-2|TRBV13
TGTGCCAGCAGCCCACCGGGACTAGCGGGAAACTGGGAGCTGTTTTTT
CASSPPGLAGNWELFF
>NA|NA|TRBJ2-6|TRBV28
TGTGCCAGCAGTTTCCCAGGGGCTGGGGCCAACGTCCTGACTTTC
CASSFPGAGANVLTF
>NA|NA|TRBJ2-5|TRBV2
TGTGCCAGCAGGAGACCAGGGGACGAGACCCAGTACTTC
CASRRPGDETQYF
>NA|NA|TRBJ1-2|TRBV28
TGTGCCAGCAGTCTCAGGGTAACGATTAGCTACACCTTC
CASSLRVTISYTF
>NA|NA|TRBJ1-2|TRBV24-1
TGTGCCACCAGTGATTCAGAGGAGGACTCAGGAGGCTACACCTTC
CATSDSEEDSGGYTF
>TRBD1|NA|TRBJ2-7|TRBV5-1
TGCGCCAGCAGCCCGGGACAGGGGGCTGGGTCCTACGAGCAGTACTTC
CASSPGQGAGSYEQYF